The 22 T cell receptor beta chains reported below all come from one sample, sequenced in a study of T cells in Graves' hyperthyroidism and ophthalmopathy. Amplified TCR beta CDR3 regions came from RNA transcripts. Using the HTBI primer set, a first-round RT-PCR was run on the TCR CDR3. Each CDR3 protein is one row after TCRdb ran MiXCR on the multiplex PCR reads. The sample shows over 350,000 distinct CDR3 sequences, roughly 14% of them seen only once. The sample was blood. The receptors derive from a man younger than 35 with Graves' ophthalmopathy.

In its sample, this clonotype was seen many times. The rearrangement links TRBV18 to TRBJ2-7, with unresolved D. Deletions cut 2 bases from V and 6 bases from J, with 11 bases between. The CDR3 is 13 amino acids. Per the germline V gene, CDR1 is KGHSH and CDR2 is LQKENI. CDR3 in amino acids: CASSPGVSAEQYF. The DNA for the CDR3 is TGTGCCAGCTCACCAGGGGTTTCTGCCGAGCAGTACTTC.

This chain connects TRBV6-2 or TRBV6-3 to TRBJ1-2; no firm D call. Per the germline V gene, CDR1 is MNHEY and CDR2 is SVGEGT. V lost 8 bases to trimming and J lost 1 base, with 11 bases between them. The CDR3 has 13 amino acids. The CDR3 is CASQFYDNYGYTF. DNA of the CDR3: TGTGCCAGCCAGTTCTACGATAACTATGGCTACACCTTC.

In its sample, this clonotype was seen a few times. Written as DNA, the CDR3 is TGTGCCAGCAGTCCATACTCGGGGGGCGGAGAGACCCAGTACTTC. Its protein is CASSPYSGGGETQYF. The chain combines TRBV6-1 with TRBJ2-5; the D gene is possibly TRBD2 (7 bases). The length of the CDR3 is 15 residues. V was cut by 5 bases and J by 4 bases, with 17 bases left in between. The germline gives CDR1 MNHNS, CDR2 SASEGT.

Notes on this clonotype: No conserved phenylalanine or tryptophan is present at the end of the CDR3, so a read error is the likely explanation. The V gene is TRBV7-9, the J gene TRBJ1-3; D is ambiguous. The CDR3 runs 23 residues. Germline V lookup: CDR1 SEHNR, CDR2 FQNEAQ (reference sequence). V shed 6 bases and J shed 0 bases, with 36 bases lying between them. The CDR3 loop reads CASSFPPRAKTRAPANSGNTIYS. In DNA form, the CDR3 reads TGTGCCAGCAGTTTCCCGCCTCGGGCGAAAACCAGAGCCCCGGCAAACTCTGGAAACACCATATATTCT.

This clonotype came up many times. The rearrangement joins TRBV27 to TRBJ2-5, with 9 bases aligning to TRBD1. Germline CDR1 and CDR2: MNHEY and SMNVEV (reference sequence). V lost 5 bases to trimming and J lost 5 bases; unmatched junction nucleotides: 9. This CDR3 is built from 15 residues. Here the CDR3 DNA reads TGTGCCAGCAGTCCGGGACAGGGCAGTTGGGAGACCCAGTACTTC. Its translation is CASSPGQGSWETQYF.

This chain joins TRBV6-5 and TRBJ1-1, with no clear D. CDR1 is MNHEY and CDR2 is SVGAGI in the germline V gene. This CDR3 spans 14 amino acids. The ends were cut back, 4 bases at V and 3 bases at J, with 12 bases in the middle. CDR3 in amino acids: CASSSRFMDTEAFF. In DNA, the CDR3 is TGTGCCAGCAGTTCCCGATTCATGGACACTGAAGCTTTCTTT.

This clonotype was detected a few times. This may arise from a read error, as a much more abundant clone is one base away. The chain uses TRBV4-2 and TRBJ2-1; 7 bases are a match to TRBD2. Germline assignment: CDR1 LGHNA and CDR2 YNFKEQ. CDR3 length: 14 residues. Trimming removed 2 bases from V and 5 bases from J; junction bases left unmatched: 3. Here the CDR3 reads CASSQPRGDNEQFF. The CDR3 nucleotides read TGTGCCAGCAGCCAACCCCGGGGGGACAATGAGCAGTTCTTC.

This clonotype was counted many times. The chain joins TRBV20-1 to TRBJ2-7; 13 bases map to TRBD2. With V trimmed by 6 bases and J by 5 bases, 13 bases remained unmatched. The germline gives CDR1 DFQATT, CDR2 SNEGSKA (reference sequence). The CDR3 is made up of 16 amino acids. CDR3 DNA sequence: TGCAGTGCCCCCAAACTAGCGGGGGGGGACGTGAACGAGCAGTACTTC. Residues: CSAPKLAGGDVNEQYF.

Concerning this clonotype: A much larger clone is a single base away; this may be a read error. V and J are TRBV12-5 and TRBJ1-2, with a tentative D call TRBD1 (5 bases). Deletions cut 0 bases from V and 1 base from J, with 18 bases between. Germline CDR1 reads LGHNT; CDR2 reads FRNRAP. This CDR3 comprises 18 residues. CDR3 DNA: TGTGCTAGTGGTTTGGTGTTGGGACGGGGTATCGGTAACTATGGCTACACCTTC. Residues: CASGLVLGRGIGNYGYTF.

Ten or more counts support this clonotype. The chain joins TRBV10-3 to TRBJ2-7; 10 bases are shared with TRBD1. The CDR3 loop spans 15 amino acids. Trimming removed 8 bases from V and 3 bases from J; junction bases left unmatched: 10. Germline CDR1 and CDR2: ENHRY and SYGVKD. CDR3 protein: CAIATLGTGDYEQYF. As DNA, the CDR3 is TGTGCCATCGCCACTTTGGGGACAGGGGACTACGAGCAGTACTTC.

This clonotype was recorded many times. Written as DNA, the CDR3 is TGCGCCAGCAGCTTGGGACAGGGCCTCAACACCGGGGAGCTGTTTTTT. Encoded protein: CASSLGQGLNTGELFF. The chain combines TRBV5-1 with TRBJ2-2; 7 bases fit TRBD1. Trimming took 0 bases from V and 2 from J; bases not matched to a gene: 4. The germline V gene has CDR1 SGHRS and CDR2 YFSETQ. The length of the CDR3 is 16 residues.

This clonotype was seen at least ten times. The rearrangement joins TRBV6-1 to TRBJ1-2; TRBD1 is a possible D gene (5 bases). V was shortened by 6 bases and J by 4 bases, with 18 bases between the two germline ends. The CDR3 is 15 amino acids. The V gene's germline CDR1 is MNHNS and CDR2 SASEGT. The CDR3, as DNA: TGTGCCAGCAGAGAGGGACCTGGGGCGGGCTATGGCTACACCTTC. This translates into CASREGPGAGYGYTF.

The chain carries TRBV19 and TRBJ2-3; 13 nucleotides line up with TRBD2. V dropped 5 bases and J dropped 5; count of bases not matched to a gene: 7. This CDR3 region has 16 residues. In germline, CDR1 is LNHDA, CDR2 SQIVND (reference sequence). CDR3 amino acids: CASSFGLAGVQDTQYF. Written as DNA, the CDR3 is TGTGCCAGTAGTTTCGGACTAGCGGGAGTCCAAGATACGCAGTATTTT.

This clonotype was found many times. CDR3 region: CASSITGGNYGYTF. The CDR3 region has the DNA TGTGCCAGCAGCATCACAGGGGGCAACTATGGCTACACCTTC. The chain couples TRBV13 to TRBJ1-2, with TRBD1 identical over 9 bases. Germline loops: CDR1 PRHDT, CDR2 FYEKMQ (reference sequence). There are 14 residues in the CDR3. V shed 5 bases, J shed 2 bases, and the junction held 3 bases outside the gene matches.

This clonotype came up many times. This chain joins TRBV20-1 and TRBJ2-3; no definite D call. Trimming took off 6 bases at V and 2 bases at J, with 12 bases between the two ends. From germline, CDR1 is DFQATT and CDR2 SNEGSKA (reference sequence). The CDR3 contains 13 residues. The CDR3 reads CSANEASTDTQYF. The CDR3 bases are TGCAGTGCAAACGAGGCCTCCACAGATACGCAGTATTTT.

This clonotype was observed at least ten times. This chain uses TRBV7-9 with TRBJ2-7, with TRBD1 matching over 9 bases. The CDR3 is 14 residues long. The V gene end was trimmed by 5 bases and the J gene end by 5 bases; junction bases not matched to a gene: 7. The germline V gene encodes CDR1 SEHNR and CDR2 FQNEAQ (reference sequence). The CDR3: CASSMGQGGHEQYF. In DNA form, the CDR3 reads TGTGCCAGCAGCATGGGACAGGGAGGTCACGAGCAGTACTTC.

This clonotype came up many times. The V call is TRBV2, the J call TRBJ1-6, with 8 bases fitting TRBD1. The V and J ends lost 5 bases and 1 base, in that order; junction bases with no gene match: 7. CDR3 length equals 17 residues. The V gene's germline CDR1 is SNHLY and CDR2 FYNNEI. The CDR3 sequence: CASSLGQGGSYNSPLHF. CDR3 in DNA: TGTGCCAGCAGTTTAGGACAGGGTGGGTCCTATAATTCACCCCTCCACTTT.

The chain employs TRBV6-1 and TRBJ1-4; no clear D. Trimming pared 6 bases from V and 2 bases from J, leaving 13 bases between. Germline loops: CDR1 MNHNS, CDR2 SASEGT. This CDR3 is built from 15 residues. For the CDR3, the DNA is TGTGCCAGCAGCCCCTTAGAGGGCACTAATGAAAAACTGTTTTTT. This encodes CASSPLEGTNEKLFF.

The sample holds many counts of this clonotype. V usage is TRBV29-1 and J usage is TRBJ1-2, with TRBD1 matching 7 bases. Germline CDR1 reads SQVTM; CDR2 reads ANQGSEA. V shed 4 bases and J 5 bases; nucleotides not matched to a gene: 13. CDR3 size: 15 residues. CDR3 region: CSVGDRVARQYGYTF. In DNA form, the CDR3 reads TGCAGCGTTGGTGACAGGGTAGCCCGACAATATGGCTACACCTTC.

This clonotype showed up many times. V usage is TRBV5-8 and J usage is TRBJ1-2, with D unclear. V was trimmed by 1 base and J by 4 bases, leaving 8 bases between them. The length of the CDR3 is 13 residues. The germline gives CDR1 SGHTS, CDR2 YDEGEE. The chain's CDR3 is CASSLKSLYGYTF. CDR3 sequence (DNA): TGTGCCAGCAGCTTGAAGTCCCTCTATGGCTACACCTTC.

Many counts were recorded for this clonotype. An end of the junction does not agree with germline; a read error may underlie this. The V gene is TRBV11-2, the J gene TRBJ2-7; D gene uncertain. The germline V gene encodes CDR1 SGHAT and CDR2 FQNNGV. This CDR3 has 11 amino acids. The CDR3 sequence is CASSHSSEQYF. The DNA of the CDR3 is TGTGCCAGCAGCCATTCCTCCGAGCAGTACTTC.

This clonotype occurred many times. CDR3 sequence reads: CSVEDGLRVNTEAFF. The CDR3 DNA reads TGCAGCGTTGAAGATGGGCTCAGAGTGAACACTGAAGCTTTCTTT. The V call is TRBV29-1, the J call TRBJ1-1, with D hard to call. Germline V gene lookup returns CDR1 SQVTM and CDR2 ANQGSEA. V lost 0 bases and J lost 0, with 11 bases in between. CDR3 length: 15 amino acids.